One and the same sample provided the 5 T cell receptor beta chains below, sequenced in a study of control samples from healthy donors and cancer patients. Clones were sequenced by immunoSEQ multiplex PCR, and TCRdb holds only the in-frame ones, with some missing. The sample has over 150,000 clones; 94% are singletons. The sample consisted of blood. The receptors shown here come from a woman aged 18-29 years in good health.

This clone was recorded once. The V and J genes are TRBV30 and TRBJ1-5, with D perhaps matching TRBD1 (5 bases). This CDR3 region has 15 residues. Trimming removed 3 bases from V and 5 bases from J, with 17 bases in between. From germline, CDR1 is GTSNPN and CDR2 SVGIG (reference sequence). Here the CDR3 reads CAWSSKGQKDQPQHF. In nucleotides, the CDR3 is TGTGCCTGGAGCTCTAAGGGGCAGAAGGATCAGCCCCAGCATTTT.

The rearrangement links TRBV7-9 to TRBJ2-7; TRBD1 is a possible D gene (6 bases). Germline lookup yields CDR1 SEHNR and CDR2 FQNEAQ (reference sequence). Trimming pared 5 bases from V and 3 bases from J, leaving 14 bases between. The CDR3 covers 14 residues. The CDR3 DNA follows: TGTGCCAGCAGCCGCCGGGACACCTTCTACGAGCAGTACTTC. It specifies CASSRRDTFYEQYF.

J is TRBJ1-4 and V is TRBV2; possibly TRBD1 for D (5 bases). CDR1 SNHLY and CDR2 FYNNEI come from the germline V gene. Trimming removed 2 bases at V and 8 bases at J, with 21 bases between. This CDR3 comprises 17 residues. The CDR3 DNA is TGTGCCAGCAGTGAAACCCCAGGGAGGGTGGAAGAGGAAAAACTGTTTTTT. Translation gives CASSETPGRVEEEKLFF.

The chain carries TRBV7-2 and TRBJ1-4, with D unclear. The V end was cut by 5 bases, the J end by 4 bases, with 11 bases between. CDR1 is SGHTA and CDR2 is FQGNSA in the germline V gene. This CDR3 comprises 14 residues. In nucleotides, the CDR3 is TGTGCCAGCAGCCCAGACACTGTTAATGAAAAACTGTTTTTT. It translates to CASSPDTVNEKLFF.

The CDR3 sequence: CASSLMGKQYF. The CDR3 DNA reads as TGTGCCAGCAGCTTGATGGGTAAGCAGTACTTC. The chain carries TRBV5-8 and TRBJ2-7; no clear D. There are 11 residues in the CDR3. Germline V gene sequence: CDR1 SGHTS, CDR2 YDEGEE. V was shortened by 1 base and J by 8 bases, with 7 bases between the two germline ends.